What follows are 31 T cell receptor beta chains derived from one specimen sequenced in a study of siplizumab effects on memory and regulatory T cells. Some clones are missing from TCRdb's copy, which holds only in-frame ones; the method was immunoSEQ multiplex PCR. This sample yields about 120,000 clones, of which roughly 94% are seen a single time; roughly 1.7% belongs to the top ten. Sequencing was performed on non-Treg CD4+ T cells sorted from blood. The receptors derive from a human donor in good health.

The chain has TRBV5-1 and TRBJ2-7; the D gene is possibly TRBD2 (5 bases). Trimming removed 0 bases at V and 1 base at J, with 11 bases between. The CDR3 spans 15 residues. Germline V CDR1 and CDR2: SGHRS, YFSETQ. CDR3 sequence (DNA): TGCGCCAGCAGCTTGGCCGTTAGCGTATCCTACGAGCAGTACTTC. Its protein product is CASSLAVSVSYEQYF.

V usage is TRBV7-9 and J usage is TRBJ1-2; TRBD1 aligns across 12 bases. This CDR3 spans 17 amino acids. Germline V gene data show CDR1 as SEHNR and CDR2 as FQNEAQ (reference sequence). V lost 2 bases to trimming and J lost 3 bases; unmatched junction nucleotides: 7. CDR3: CASSLYGTGGADYGYTF. The CDR3 DNA reads as TGTGCCAGCAGCTTATATGGGACAGGGGGCGCAGACTATGGCTACACCTTC.

The chain recombines TRBV6-1 with TRBJ1-2; D unclear. The CDR3 runs 13 residues. Deletions cut 6 bases from V and 4 bases from J, with 12 bases between. The germline gives CDR1 MNHNS, CDR2 SASEGT. The chain's CDR3 is CASSRAEFYGYTF. The CDR3 DNA is TGTGCCAGCAGCCGGGCGGAATTCTATGGCTACACCTTC.

The chain joins TRBV30 to TRBJ1-3; D may be TRBD1 (5 bases). The CDR3 consists of 14 residues. Trimming took off 2 bases at V and 4 bases at J, with 12 bases between the two ends. Per germline, CDR1 GTSNPN and CDR2 SVGIG (reference sequence). The CDR3 sequence: CAWSRDSFGNTIYF. The CDR3 coding sequence is TGTGCCTGGAGTCGGGACTCCTTCGGAAACACCATATATTTT.

The chain uses TRBV5-1 and TRBJ2-5; 10 nucleotides line up with TRBD2. Germline V gives CDR1 SGHRS, CDR2 YFSETQ. The V segment lost 0 bases and the J segment 4 bases; nucleotides outside the gene matches: 6. This CDR3 contains 16 residues. CDR3 residues: CASSLGLAGGLETQYF. The CDR3 region has the DNA TGCGCCAGCAGCTTGGGATTAGCGGGGGGTTTAGAGACCCAGTACTTC.

The V and J genes are TRBV29-1 and TRBJ1-5; 7 nucleotides align to TRBD1. V gave up 8 bases and J gave up 3 bases; unmatched junction bases: 7. The CDR3 is made up of 13 amino acids. Germline loops: CDR1 SQVTM, CDR2 ANQGSEA. CDR3 nucleotide sequence: TGCAGCTACGGGACAGCATTCAATCAGCCCCAGCATTTT. The encoded protein is CSYGTAFNQPQHF.

The chain is built from TRBV27 and TRBJ2-5; TRBD1 might be the D (6 bases). The germline V gene encodes CDR1 MNHEY and CDR2 SMNVEV (reference sequence). Trimming removed 5 bases at V and 1 base at J, with 11 bases between. The CDR3 extends over 14 amino acids. As DNA, the CDR3 is TGTGCCAGCAGTACCCTGGACAGCCAAGAGACCCAGTACTTC. Its translation is CASSTLDSQETQYF.

The rearrangement links TRBV5-1 to TRBJ2-1, with D unresolved. With 7 bases removed from V and 1 base from J, the gap between germline ends came to 18 bases. CDR3 size: 16 residues. CDR1 and CDR2 (germline): SGHRS, YFSETQ. The CDR3 coding sequence is TGCGCCAGCGCAGGTGGCAGCACCTTATCCTACAATGAGCAGTTCTTC. Translation gives CASAGGSTLSYNEQFF.

The V gene is TRBV18, the J gene TRBJ2-5; D gene uncertain. In germline, CDR1 is KGHSH, CDR2 LQKENI. Trimming stripped 3 bases from V and 3 bases from J, with 14 bases between. CDR3 length equals 15 residues. In nucleotides, the CDR3 is TGTGCCAGCTCACCTCCGCGGCGGAGCAAAGAGACCCAGTACTTC. This sequence encodes CASSPPRRSKETQYF.

The CDR3 coding sequence is TGTGCCAGCAGCTTAGAAGGGACAGGGGTGAATGAGCAGTTCTTC. This gives the protein CASSLEGTGVNEQFF. The chain employs TRBV11-3 and TRBJ2-1; 10 bases agree with TRBD1. Germline lookup yields CDR1 SGHNT and CDR2 YENEEA. The CDR3 extends over 15 amino acids. Trimming took 0 bases from V and 7 from J; bases not matched to a gene: 3.

V usage is TRBV2 and J usage is TRBJ2-5; D possibly corresponds to TRBD1 (5 bases). Trimming cost V 11 bases and J 3 bases, with 13 bases left between them. Germline V lookup: CDR1 SNHLY, CDR2 FYNNEI. The CDR3 is made up of 12 amino acids. In DNA, the CDR3 is TGTGCCGGCGCCAGGGAAAAAGAGACCCAGTACTTC. It codes for CAGAREKETQYF.

This clone has only one observation. The rearrangement links TRBV30 to TRBJ1-2; D gene uncertain. The CDR3 length is 11 residues. The ends were cut back, 4 bases at V and 4 bases at J, with 7 bases in the middle. Germline V lookup: CDR1 GTSNPN, CDR2 SVGIG (reference sequence). The CDR3 nucleotides read TGTGCCTGGACTAGCACCTATGGCTACACCTTC. Its translation is CAWTSTYGYTF.

The chain carries TRBV2 and TRBJ1-5; no reliable D call. Germline lookup yields CDR1 SNHLY and CDR2 FYNNEI. This CDR3 is 14 amino acids long. Between the trimmed V and J ends, which lost 5 bases and 3 bases, there was a span of 11 bases. The chain's CDR3 is CASSPDGNNQPQHF. Written as DNA, the CDR3 is TGTGCCAGCAGTCCGGACGGGAACAATCAGCCCCAGCATTTT.

This chain connects TRBV18 to TRBJ1-5; D ambiguous. The V end lost 2 bases, the J end lost 0 bases, and 8 bases lay between the germline ends. Germline CDR1 is KGHSH and CDR2 is LQKENI. The CDR3 is 15 amino acids. CDR3: CASSPREDSNQPQHF. DNA of the CDR3: TGTGCCAGCTCACCAAGGGAGGATAGCAATCAGCCCCAGCATTTT.

This clone was seen a single time. V usage is TRBV7-3 and J usage is TRBJ2-3; possible D gene TRBD1, 6 bases. Germline V gene lookup returns CDR1 SGHTA and CDR2 FQGTGA. The CDR3 covers 14 residues. V shed 5 bases and J shed 2 bases, with 11 bases lying between them. The DNA of the CDR3 is TGTGCCAGCAGCCCCGGACAGTCCACAGATACGCAGTATTTT. Translated: CASSPGQSTDTQYF.

The V and J genes are TRBV5-1 and TRBJ1-1, with 7 bases lining up with TRBD1. V dropped 2 bases and J dropped 8; count of bases not matched to a gene: 3. This CDR3 has 12 residues. Per germline, CDR1 SGHRS and CDR2 YFSETQ. DNA for the CDR3: TGCGCCAGCAGCTTAGGACAGGACGAAGCTTTCTTT. This gives the protein CASSLGQDEAFF.

The chain recombines TRBV4-2 with TRBJ2-5, with D possibly TRBD1 on 6 matching bases. The CDR3 consists of 15 residues. Trimming shortened V by 5 bases and J by 0 bases, and 13 bases separated the two germline ends. The germline CDR1 and CDR2 sequences are LGHNA and YNFKEQ. The CDR3 DNA is TGTGCCAGCAGCGATACAGGGTTGAACCAAGAGACCCAGTACTTC. Residues: CASSDTGLNQETQYF.

The chain couples TRBV6-1 to TRBJ1-1, with unresolved D. CDR1 and CDR2 (germline): MNHNS, SASEGT. The V and J ends lost 8 bases and 5 bases respectively, with 12 bases between them. The CDR3 totals 12 residues. CDR3 region: CASAPRRTEAFF. The CDR3 DNA reads TGTGCCAGCGCTCCCAGGAGGACTGAAGCTTTCTTT.

This rearrangement joins TRBV5-1 to TRBJ2-5; the match to TRBD2 covers 11 bases. J gave up 5 bases and V 4 bases, and 10 bases lay outside the gene matches. Germline V gene data show CDR1 as SGHRS and CDR2 as YFSETQ. This CDR3 has 16 amino acids. The CDR3 sequence is CASSPRLAGGGETQYF. The CDR3 DNA reads as TGCGCCAGCAGCCCTCGCCTAGCGGGAGGAGGGGAGACCCAGTACTTC. The full variable domain, with the rest looked up from reference TRBV5-1 and TRBJ2-5, is KAGVTQTPRYLIKTRGQQVTLSCSPISGHRSVSWYQQTPGQGLQFLFEYFSETQRNKGNFPGRFSGRQFSNSRSEMNVSTLELGDSALYLCASSPRLAGGGETQYFGPGTRLLVL.

The rearrangement uses TRBV2 and TRBJ1-2; 7 nucleotides agree with TRBD1. From germline, CDR1 is SNHLY and CDR2 FYNNEI. V was pared by 10 bases and J by 4 bases, with 9 bases of the junction left unmatched. CDR3 size: 13 residues. CDR3 bases: TGTGCCACCCGCCCCCAGGGGGTCTATGGCTACACCTTC. The encoded protein is CATRPQGVYGYTF.

V gene TRBV11-2 combines with J gene TRBJ2-2; D is unclear. This CDR3 is built from 15 residues. Trimming cost V 5 bases and J 5 bases, with 15 bases left between them. Germline V lookup: CDR1 SGHAT, CDR2 FQNNGV. CDR3 in DNA: TGTGCCAGCAGCCTCGGCAGCCTAAGGACCGGGGAGCTGTTTTTT. It yields the protein CASSLGSLRTGELFF. Looking up the rest from reference TRBV11-2 and TRBJ2-2 gives the full variable domain: EAGVAQSPRYKIIEKRQSVAFWCNPISGHATLYWYQQILGQGPKLLIQFQNNGVVDDSQLPKDRFSAERLKGVDSTLKIQPAKLEDSAVYLCASSLGSLRTGELFFGEGSRLTVL.

The CDR3 is CSAIPENEQFF. CDR3 DNA: TGCAGTGCCATCCCCGAAAATGAGCAGTTCTTC. The chain is built from TRBV20-1 and TRBJ2-1; D gene unclear. This CDR3 spans 11 amino acids. V gave up 6 bases and J gave up 7 bases, with 10 bases separating them. CDR1 is DFQATT and CDR2 is SNEGSKA in the germline V gene (reference sequence).

This clone was counted once. This rearrangement joins TRBV6-4 to TRBJ2-7; 7 bases map to TRBD1. J gave up 3 bases and V 2 bases, and 25 bases lay outside the gene matches. The CDR3 covers 21 residues. Germline CDR1 MRHNA, CDR2 SNTAGT. Here the CDR3 reads CASSDPSPWDRDNLPNYEQYF. In nucleotides, the CDR3 is TGTGCCAGCAGTGACCCTTCTCCGTGGGACAGAGATAACCTACCCAACTACGAGCAGTACTTC.

V gene TRBV2 combines with J gene TRBJ1-2, with a weak D call TRBD1 (6 bases). The CDR3 is 14 amino acids. Trimming cost V 6 bases and J 4 bases, with 15 bases left between them. CDR1 is SNHLY and CDR2 is FYNNEI in the germline V gene. The CDR3 region is CASRRTALSYGYTF. DNA of the CDR3: TGTGCCAGCAGGCGGACAGCCTTATCCTATGGCTACACCTTC.

The CDR3: CASRTVLGYTF. DNA for the CDR3: TGTGCCAGCAGGACAGTGCTTGGCTACACCTTC. The V and J genes are TRBV6-5 and TRBJ1-2, with D possibly TRBD1 on 5 matching bases. The CDR3 extends over 11 amino acids. Trimming left V 6 bases short and J 7 bases short, with 9 bases between. CDR1 and CDR2 (germline): MNHEY, SVGAGI.

V usage is TRBV12-5 and J usage is TRBJ2-5; D may be TRBD2 (6 bases). V was shortened by 9 bases and J by 1 base, with 15 bases between the two germline ends. CDR3 size: 14 residues. Germline CDR1 is LGHNT and CDR2 is FRNRAP. CDR3 coding DNA: TGTGCTAGCCGACGTCCGGGACTCCAAGAGACCCAGTACTTC. Its protein is CASRRPGLQETQYF. Full variable domain (rest looked up from reference TRBV12-5 and TRBJ2-5): DARVTQTPRHKVTEMGQEVTMRCQPILGHNTVFWYRQTMMQGLELLAYFRNRAPLDDSGMPKDRFSAEMPDATLATLKIQPSEPRDSAVYFCASRRPGLQETQYFGPGTRLLVL.

J is TRBJ1-2 and V is TRBV6-1; no definite D call. CDR1 is MNHNS and CDR2 is SASEGT in the germline V gene. Trimming cost V 2 bases and J 4 bases, with 11 bases left between them. The CDR3 has 14 amino acids. CDR3 sequence: CASSELGGIYGYTF. The CDR3 bases are TGTGCCAGCAGTGAATTAGGCGGGATCTATGGCTACACCTTC.

The chain couples TRBV6-6 to TRBJ1-4; D gene ambiguous. Germline lookup yields CDR1 MNHNY and CDR2 SVGAGI (reference sequence). CDR3 length: 14 residues. The ends were cut back, 5 bases at V and 0 bases at J, with 7 bases in the middle. The CDR3 loop reads CASSPSSTNEKLFF. In DNA, the CDR3 is TGTGCCAGCAGTCCGTCATCAACTAATGAAAAACTGTTTTTT.

This chain links TRBV18 with TRBJ2-5; D remains ambiguous. The CDR3 is 12 residues long. Germline CDR1 reads KGHSH; CDR2 reads LQKENI. Trimming pared 0 bases from V and 6 bases from J, leaving 5 bases between. CDR3 sequence reads: CASSPPSQTQYF. CDR3 nucleotide sequence: TGTGCCAGCTCACCACCGTCACAGACCCAGTACTTC.

This chain uses TRBV18 with TRBJ1-1, with D possibly being TRBD1 (5 bases). V lost 6 bases and J lost 4, with 15 bases in between. Germline V gene data show CDR1 as KGHSH and CDR2 as LQKENI. The CDR3 loop spans 14 amino acids. The CDR3: CASSPEYGTTEAFF. The CDR3, as DNA: TGTGCCAGCTCGCCCGAGTACGGGACCACTGAAGCTTTCTTT.

V gene TRBV2 combines with J gene TRBJ2-3; the match to TRBD2 covers 9 bases. The CDR3 is made up of 14 amino acids. Germline V gene lookup returns CDR1 SNHLY and CDR2 FYNNEI. V lost 6 bases, J lost 1 base, and 2 bases stayed unmatched. The CDR3 here is CASRRTSGTDTQYF. The CDR3, as DNA: TGTGCCAGCAGGAGGACTAGCGGCACAGATACGCAGTATTTT.